The present TCR beta chain was sequenced within a study of CD8+ T cells in alopecia areata. Sample treatment: oral pan-JAK inhibitor, 5-10 mg twice daily. Sampling of alopecia areata patients yielded lesional scalp punch biopsies as well as peripheral blood. The CDR3 is made up of 14 amino acids. Germline-derived CDR1 and CDR2 are LGHNA and YSLEER. Trimming took 0 bases from V and 0 from J, leaving 5 bases between them. This clone was detected only a few times. At the DNA level, this CDR3 is encoded by other sequences in the same sample as well. It was cDNA, reverse transcribed from extracted RNA, that served as the sequencing template. Sequencing used immunoSEQ multiplex PCR; TCRdb keeps in-frame clones, though not all of them. The sample records 150,000 to 200,000 clones, about 53% being singletons.

Specimen: CD8+ T cells sorted from blood, collected at week 24, from a patient treated with tofacitinib. This receptor was taken from a human donor with alopecia areata. The chain joins TRBV4-3 to TRBJ1-1; D gene uncertain. The CDR3 spells CASSQDRLNTEAFF. DNA of the CDR3: TGCGCCAGCAGCCAAGATCGTCTGAACACTGAAGCTTTCTTT.